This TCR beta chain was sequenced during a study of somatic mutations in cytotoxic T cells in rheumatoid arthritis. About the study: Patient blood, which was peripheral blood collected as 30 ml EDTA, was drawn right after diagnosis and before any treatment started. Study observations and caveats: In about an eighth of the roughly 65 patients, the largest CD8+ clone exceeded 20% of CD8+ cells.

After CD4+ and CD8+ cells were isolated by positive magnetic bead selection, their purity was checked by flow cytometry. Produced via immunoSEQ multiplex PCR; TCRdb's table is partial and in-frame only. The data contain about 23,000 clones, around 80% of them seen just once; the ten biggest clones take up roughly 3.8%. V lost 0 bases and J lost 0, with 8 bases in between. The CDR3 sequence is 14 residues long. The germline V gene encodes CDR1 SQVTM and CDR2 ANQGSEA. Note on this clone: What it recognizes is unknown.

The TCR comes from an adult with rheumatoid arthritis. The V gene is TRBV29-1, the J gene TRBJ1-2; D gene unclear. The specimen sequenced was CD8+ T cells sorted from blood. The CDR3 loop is CSVEDRASNYGYTF. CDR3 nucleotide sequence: TGCAGCGTTGAAGATCGAGCTTCTAACTATGGCTACACCTTC.